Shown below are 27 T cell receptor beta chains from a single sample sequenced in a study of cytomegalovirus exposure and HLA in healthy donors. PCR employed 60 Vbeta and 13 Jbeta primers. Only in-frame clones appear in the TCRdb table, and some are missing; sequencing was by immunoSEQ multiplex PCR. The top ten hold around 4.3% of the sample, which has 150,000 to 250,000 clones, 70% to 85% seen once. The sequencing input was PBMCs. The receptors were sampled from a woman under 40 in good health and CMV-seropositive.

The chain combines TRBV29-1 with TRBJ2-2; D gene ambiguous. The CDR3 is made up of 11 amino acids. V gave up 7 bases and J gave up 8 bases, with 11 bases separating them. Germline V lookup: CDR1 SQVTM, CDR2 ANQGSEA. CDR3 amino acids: CSARGVGELFF. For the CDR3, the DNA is TGCAGCGCCCGAGGTGTAGGGGAGCTGTTTTTT.

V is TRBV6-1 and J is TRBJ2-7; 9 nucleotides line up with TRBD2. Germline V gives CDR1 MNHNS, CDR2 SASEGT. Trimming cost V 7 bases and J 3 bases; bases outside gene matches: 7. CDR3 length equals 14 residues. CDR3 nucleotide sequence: TGTGCCAGCACGACGCTAGCGGGAATCTACGAGCAGTACTTC. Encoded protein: CASTTLAGIYEQYF.

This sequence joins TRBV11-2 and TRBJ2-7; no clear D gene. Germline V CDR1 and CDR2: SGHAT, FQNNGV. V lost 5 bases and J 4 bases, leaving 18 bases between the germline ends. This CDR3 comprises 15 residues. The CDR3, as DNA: TGTGCCAGCAGCCCCCCTGACTCCTCCGGTTACGAGCAGTACTTC. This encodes CASSPPDSSGYEQYF.

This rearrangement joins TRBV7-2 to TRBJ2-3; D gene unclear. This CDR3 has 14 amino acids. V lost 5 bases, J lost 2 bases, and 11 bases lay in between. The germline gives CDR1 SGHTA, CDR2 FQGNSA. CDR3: CASSLFPSTDTQYF. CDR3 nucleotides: TGTGCCAGCAGCCTTTTCCCGTCCACAGATACGCAGTATTTT.

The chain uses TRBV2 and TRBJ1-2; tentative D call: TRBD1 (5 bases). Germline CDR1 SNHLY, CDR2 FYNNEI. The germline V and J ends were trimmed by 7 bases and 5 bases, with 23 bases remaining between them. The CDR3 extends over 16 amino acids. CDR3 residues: CASKLSAQLDMYGYTF. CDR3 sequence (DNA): TGTGCCAGCAAACTTTCTGCCCAGCTGGACATGTATGGCTACACCTTC.

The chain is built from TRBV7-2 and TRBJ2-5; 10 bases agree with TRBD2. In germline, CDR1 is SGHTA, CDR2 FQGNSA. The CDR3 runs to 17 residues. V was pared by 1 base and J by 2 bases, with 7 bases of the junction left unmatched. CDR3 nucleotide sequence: TGTGCCAGCAGCTTAGGGGGCAGCGGGGGGGAACAAGAGACCCAGTACTTC. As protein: CASSLGGSGGEQETQYF.

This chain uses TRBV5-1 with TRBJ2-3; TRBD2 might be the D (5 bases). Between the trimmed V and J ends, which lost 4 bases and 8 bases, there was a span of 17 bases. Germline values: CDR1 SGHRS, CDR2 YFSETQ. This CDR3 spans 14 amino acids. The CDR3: CASSPGVTVATQYF. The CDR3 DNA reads TGCGCCAGCAGCCCCGGGGTAACGGTGGCTACGCAGTATTTT. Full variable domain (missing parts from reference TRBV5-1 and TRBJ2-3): KAGVTQTPRYLIKTRGQQVTLSCSPISGHRSVSWYQQTPGQGLQFLFEYFSETQRNKGNFPGRFSGRQFSNSRSEMNVSTLELGDSALYLCASSPGVTVATQYFGPGTRLTVL.

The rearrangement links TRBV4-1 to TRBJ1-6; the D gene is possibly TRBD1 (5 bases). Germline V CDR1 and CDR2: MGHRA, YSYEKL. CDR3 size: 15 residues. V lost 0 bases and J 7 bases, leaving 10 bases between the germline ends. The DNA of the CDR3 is TGCGCCAGCAGCCAAGAGACGGCAGGGAATTCACCCCTCCACTTT. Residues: CASSQETAGNSPLHF.

The CDR3 region is CSVSGTGYEQYF. The CDR3 bases are TGCAGCGTTAGCGGGACAGGCTACGAGCAGTACTTC. The rearrangement uses TRBV29-1 and TRBJ2-7, with D tentatively TRBD1 (8 bases). The V and J ends lost 5 bases and 3 bases respectively, with 11 bases between them. This CDR3 region has 12 residues. CDR1 SQVTM and CDR2 ANQGSEA come from the germline V gene.

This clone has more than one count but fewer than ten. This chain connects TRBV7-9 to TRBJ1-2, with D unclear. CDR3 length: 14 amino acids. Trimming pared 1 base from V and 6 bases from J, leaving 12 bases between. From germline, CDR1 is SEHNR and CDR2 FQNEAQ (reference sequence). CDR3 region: CASSLGAGTHGYTF. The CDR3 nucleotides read TGTGCCAGCAGCTTAGGGGCAGGAACTCATGGCTACACCTTC.

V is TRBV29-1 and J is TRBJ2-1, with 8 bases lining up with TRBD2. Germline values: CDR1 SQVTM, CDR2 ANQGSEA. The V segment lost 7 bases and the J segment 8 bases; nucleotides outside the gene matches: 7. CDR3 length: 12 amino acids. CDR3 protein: CSGHPGGDEQFF. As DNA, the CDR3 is TGCAGCGGCCATCCCGGGGGGGATGAGCAGTTCTTC.

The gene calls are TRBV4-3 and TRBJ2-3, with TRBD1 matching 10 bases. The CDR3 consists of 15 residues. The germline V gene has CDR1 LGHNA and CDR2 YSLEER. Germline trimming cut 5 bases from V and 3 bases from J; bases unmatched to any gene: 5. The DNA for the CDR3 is TGCGCCAGCAGCGACAGGGGGCATGGGACAGATACGCAGTATTTT. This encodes CASSDRGHGTDTQYF.

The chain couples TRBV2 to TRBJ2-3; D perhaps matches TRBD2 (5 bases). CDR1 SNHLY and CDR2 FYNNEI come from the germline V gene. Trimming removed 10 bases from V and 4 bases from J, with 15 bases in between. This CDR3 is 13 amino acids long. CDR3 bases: TGTGCCACCATACCGGGGTCTGCAGATACGCAGTATTTT. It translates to CATIPGSADTQYF.

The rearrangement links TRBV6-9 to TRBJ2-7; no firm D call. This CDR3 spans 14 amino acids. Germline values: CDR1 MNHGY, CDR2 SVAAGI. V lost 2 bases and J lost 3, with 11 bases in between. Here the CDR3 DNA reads TGTGCCAGCAGTTATGGAGTTAGGAACTACGAGCAGTACTTC. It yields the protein CASSYGVRNYEQYF.

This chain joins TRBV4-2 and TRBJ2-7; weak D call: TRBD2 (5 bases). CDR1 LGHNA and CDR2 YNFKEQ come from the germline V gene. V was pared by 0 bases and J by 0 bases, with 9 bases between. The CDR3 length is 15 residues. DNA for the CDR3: TGTGCCAGCAGCCAAGAGGAGCGGAACTCCTACGAGCAGTACTTC. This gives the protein CASSQEERNSYEQYF.

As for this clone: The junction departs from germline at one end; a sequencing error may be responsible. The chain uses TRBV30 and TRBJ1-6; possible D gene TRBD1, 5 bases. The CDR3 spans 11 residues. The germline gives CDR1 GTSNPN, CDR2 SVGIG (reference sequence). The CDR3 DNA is TGTGCCTGGAGTGTAGGTGCTAGGGGCCGGTTT. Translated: CAWSVGARGRF.

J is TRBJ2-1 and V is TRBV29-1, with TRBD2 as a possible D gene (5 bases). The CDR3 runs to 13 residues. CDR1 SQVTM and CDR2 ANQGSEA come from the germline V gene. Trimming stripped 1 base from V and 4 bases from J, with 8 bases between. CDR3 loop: CSVEVEGYNEQFF. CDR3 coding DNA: TGCAGCGTTGAAGTAGAGGGTTACAATGAGCAGTTCTTC.

This CDR3 reads CASSSGQGSYNEQFF. The CDR3 nucleotides read TGTGCCAGCAGTTCCGGGCAGGGCTCCTACAATGAGCAGTTCTTC. This chain uses TRBV6-4 with TRBJ2-1; a possible D gene is TRBD1 (5 bases). The V end was cut by 5 bases, the J end by 0 bases, with 11 bases between. Looked up from germline, CDR1 is MRHNA and CDR2 is SNTAGT. This CDR3 is built from 15 residues.

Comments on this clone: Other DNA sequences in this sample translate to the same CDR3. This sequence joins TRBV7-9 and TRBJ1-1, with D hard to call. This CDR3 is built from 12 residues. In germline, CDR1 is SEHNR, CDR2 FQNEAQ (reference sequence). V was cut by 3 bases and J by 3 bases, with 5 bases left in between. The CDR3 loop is CASSFSDTEAFF. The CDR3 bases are TGTGCCAGCAGCTTCTCGGACACTGAAGCTTTCTTT.

As DNA, the CDR3 is TGTGCCAGCAGCTTAGGGGCAGGGAGGAATAGCAATCAGCCCCAGCATTTT. Translated, it gives CASSLGAGRNSNQPQHF. The V call is TRBV7-8, the J call TRBJ1-5; weak D call: TRBD1 (5 bases). The CDR3 runs 17 residues. V gave up 1 base and J gave up 0 bases, with 13 bases separating them. Germline values: CDR1 SGHVS, CDR2 FQNEAQ.

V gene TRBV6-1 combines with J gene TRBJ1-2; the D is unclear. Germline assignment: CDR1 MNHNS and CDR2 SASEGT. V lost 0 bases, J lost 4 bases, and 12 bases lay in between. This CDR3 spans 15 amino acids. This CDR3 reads CASSEAAFRGYGYTF. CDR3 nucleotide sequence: TGTGCCAGCAGTGAAGCGGCCTTCCGGGGCTATGGCTACACCTTC.

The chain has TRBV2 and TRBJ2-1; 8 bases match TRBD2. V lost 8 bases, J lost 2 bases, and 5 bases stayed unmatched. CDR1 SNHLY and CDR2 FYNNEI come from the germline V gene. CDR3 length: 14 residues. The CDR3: CASERGPTYNEQFF. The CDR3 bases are TGTGCCAGCGAGCGGGGGCCTACCTACAATGAGCAGTTCTTC.

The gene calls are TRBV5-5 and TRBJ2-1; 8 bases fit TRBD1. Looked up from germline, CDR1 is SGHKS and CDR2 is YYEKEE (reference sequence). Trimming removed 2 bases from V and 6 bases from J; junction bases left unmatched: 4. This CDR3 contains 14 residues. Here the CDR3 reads CASSFRTGLNEQFF. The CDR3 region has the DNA TGTGCCAGCAGCTTCCGGACAGGGCTCAATGAGCAGTTCTTC.

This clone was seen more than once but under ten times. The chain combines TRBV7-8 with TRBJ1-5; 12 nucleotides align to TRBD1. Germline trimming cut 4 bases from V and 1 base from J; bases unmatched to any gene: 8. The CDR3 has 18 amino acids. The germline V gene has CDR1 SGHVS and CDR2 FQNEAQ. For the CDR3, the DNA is TGTGCCAGCAGCTGGGGACAGGGGGCACGGGTGAGCAATCAGCCCCAGCATTTT. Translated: CASSWGQGARVSNQPQHF.

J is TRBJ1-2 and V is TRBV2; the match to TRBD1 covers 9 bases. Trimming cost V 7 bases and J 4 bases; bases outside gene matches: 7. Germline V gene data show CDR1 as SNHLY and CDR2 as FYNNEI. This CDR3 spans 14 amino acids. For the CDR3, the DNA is TGTGCCAGCAATGGACAGGGGCAGATCTATGGCTACACCTTC. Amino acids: CASNGQGQIYGYTF.

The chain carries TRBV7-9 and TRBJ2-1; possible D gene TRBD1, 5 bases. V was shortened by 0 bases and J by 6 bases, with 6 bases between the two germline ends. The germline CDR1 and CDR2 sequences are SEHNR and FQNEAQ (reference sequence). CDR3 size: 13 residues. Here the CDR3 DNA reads TGTGCCAGCAGCTTAGCCCAGGGCAATGAGCAGTTCTTC. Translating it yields CASSLAQGNEQFF. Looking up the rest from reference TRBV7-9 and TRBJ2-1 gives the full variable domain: DTGVSQNPRHKITKRGQNVTFRCDPISEHNRLYWYRQTLGQGPEFLTYFQNEAQLEKSRLLSDRFSAERPKGSFSTLEIQRTEQGDSAMYLCASSLAQGNEQFFGPGTRLTVL.

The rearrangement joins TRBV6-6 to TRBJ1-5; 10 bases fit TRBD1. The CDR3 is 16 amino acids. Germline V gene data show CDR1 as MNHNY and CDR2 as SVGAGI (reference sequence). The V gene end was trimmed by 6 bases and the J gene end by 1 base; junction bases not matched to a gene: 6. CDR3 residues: CASRLRGQGSNQPQHF. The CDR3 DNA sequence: TGTGCCAGCAGACTAAGGGGACAGGGGAGCAATCAGCCCCAGCATTTT.